This TCR beta chain was recovered during a study of memory CD4+ T cells and cytomegalovirus serostatus. Study as a whole: Donors were healthy Belgian adults, fewer than ten CMV seropositive and some 24 seronegative.

Original data processing: After removing out-of-frame reads, 2.3 million or so distinct TCRbeta sequences remained. TCRdb's table, derived via immunoSEQ multiplex PCR, lists solely in-frame clones and lacks some. From that table come the V and J calls and clone size; the DNA was used to work out D and trimming. The sample shows around 50,000 clones, around four fifths of them seen only once. Trimming left V 2 bases short and J 1 base short, with 12 bases between. Germline CDR1 reads LGHNA; CDR2 reads YSLEER. This CDR3 is 16 amino acids long. Findings of the study overall: A US-trained random forest predicted CMV serostatus with median AUC approximately 0.9.

The sort gate was single viable CD3+CD4+CD8-CD45RO+ cells for memory CD4+ T cells. With respect to this clone: As yet, its antigen is unknown.

This sequence joins TRBV4-3 and TRBJ1-3; maybe TRBD1 (5 bases). Sequencing was performed on memory CD4+ T cells from blood. This clonotype was sampled from an adult in good health and CMV-seronegative. CDR3 DNA: TGCGCCAGCAGCCAAAATCCCCAGGGATCTGGAAACACCATATATTTT. The encoded protein is CASSQNPQGSGNTIYF.